These 23 T cell receptor beta chains came from one sample sequenced in a study of shared clonotypes between healthy human individuals. The table came from immunoSEQ multiplex PCR; TCRdb's copy has only in-frame clones and leaves some out. The sample includes 550,000 to 600,000 clones, roughly four fifths of them seen just once. Input material: PBMCs. The receptors were sampled from a woman aged 40 to 55 in good health. Some clones in this sample may be carry-over from other donors' samples.

This clone has only a few counts. The V and J genes are TRBV5-6 and TRBJ2-3; 10 nucleotides align to TRBD2. This CDR3 region has 15 residues. The junction had 2 bases not matched to a gene; V was cut back by 1 base and J by 3 bases. Germline V lookup: CDR1 SGHDT, CDR2 YYEEEE. The CDR3 region is CASSLLAGGTDTQYF. The CDR3 DNA sequence: TGTGCCAGCAGCTTGTTAGCGGGAGGTACAGATACGCAGTATTTT.

The CDR3 DNA reads as TGTGCCAGCAGTTCTAGCGGGAGCGGCCCAGATACGCAGTATTTT. As protein: CASSSSGSGPDTQYF. The V and J genes are TRBV6-5 and TRBJ2-3, with 10 bases fitting TRBD2. The CDR3 sequence is 15 residues long. The germline V gene has CDR1 MNHEY and CDR2 SVGAGI. V lost 4 bases to trimming and J lost 4 bases; unmatched junction nucleotides: 5.

The V call is TRBV10-3, the J call TRBJ2-5, with TRBD2 matching over 12 bases. Trimming took 2 bases from V and 1 from J; bases not matched to a gene: 14. The CDR3 runs 20 residues. Per the germline V gene, CDR1 is ENHRY and CDR2 is SYGVKD. The DNA for the CDR3 is TGTGCCATCAGTGAGCCCCACGCCGGGACTAGCGGGCGGCCCCAAGAGACCCAGTACTTC. Its protein product is CAISEPHAGTSGRPQETQYF.

This chain connects TRBV7-9 to TRBJ2-2; a weak D match, TRBD1 (6 bases). The CDR3 has 13 amino acids. Deletions cut 5 bases from V and 5 bases from J, with 9 bases between. Germline assignment: CDR1 SEHNR and CDR2 FQNEAQ (reference sequence). CDR3 amino acids: CASSITGTGELFF. Written as DNA, the CDR3 is TGTGCCAGCAGCATTACAGGGACCGGGGAGCTGTTTTTT.

There are a few counts of this clone. This chain joins TRBV5-6 and TRBJ1-1, with 10 bases lining up with TRBD1. Germline V gene lookup returns CDR1 SGHDT and CDR2 YYEEEE. Trimming cost V 4 bases and J 6 bases; bases outside gene matches: 3. There are 13 residues in the CDR3. DNA of the CDR3: TGTGCCAGCAGCAAGACAGGGGGCCCTGAAGCTTTCTTT. Its protein product is CASSKTGGPEAFF.

V is TRBV19 and J is TRBJ1-5; D gene ambiguous. Germline V gives CDR1 LNHDA, CDR2 SQIVND (reference sequence). The CDR3 extends over 13 amino acids. Trimming cost V 5 bases and J 5 bases, with 10 bases left between them. CDR3 region: CASSVDYDQPQHF. The CDR3 DNA sequence: TGTGCCAGTAGTGTCGATTATGATCAGCCCCAGCATTTT. Based on the CDR3 plus reference TRBV19 and TRBJ1-5, the full variable domain is DGGITQSPKYLFRKEGQNVTLSCEQNLNHDAMYWYRQDPGQGLRLIYYSQIVNDFQKGDIAEGYSVSREKKESFPLTVTSAQKNPTAFYLCASSVDYDQPQHFGDGTRLSIL.

The chain links TRBV7-6 to TRBJ1-5, with TRBD1 matching 7 bases. CDR3 length: 16 residues. V shed 1 base, J shed 4 bases, and the junction held 7 bases outside the gene matches. The germline CDR1 and CDR2 sequences are SGHVS and FNYEAQ. The CDR3 DNA follows: TGTGCCAGCAGCTTAGAGGCAGGGGGGCATAATCAGCCCCAGCATTTT. Its translation: CASSLEAGGHNQPQHF. Full variable domain (missing parts from reference TRBV7-6 and TRBJ1-5): GAGVSQSPRYKVTKRGQDVALRCDPISGHVSLYWYRQALGQGPEFLTYFNYEAQQDKSGLPNDRFSAERPEGSISTLTIQRTEQRDSAMYRCASSLEAGGHNQPQHFGDGTRLSIL.

The J gene is TRBJ2-2, the V gene TRBV28, with 14 bases identical to TRBD2. V was pared by 5 bases and J by 5 bases, with 7 bases of the junction left unmatched. The CDR3 covers 17 residues. The germline gives CDR1 MDHEN, CDR2 SYDVKM. The CDR3 spells CASSGGLAGVRTGELFF. CDR3 coding DNA: TGTGCCAGCAGTGGGGGACTAGCGGGAGTTCGGACCGGGGAGCTGTTTTTT.

The chain links TRBV10-3 to TRBJ2-7; D is uncertain. Germline V gene sequence: CDR1 ENHRY, CDR2 SYGVKD. V lost 2 bases and J 3 bases, leaving 2 bases between the germline ends. This CDR3 region has 11 residues. CDR3 DNA sequence: TGTGCCATCAGTGAGAACTACGAGCAGTACTTC. Its translation is CAISENYEQYF.

The rearrangement uses TRBV5-1 and TRBJ2-5, with 8 positions matching TRBD2. The CDR3 is made up of 17 amino acids. The V and J ends lost 2 bases and 0 bases, in that order; junction bases with no gene match: 9. Germline V gives CDR1 SGHRS, CDR2 YFSETQ. The CDR3 region is CASSLYWELADQETQYF. In DNA, the CDR3 is TGCGCCAGCAGCTTATATTGGGAACTAGCGGACCAAGAGACCCAGTACTTC.

This clone was observed a handful of times. The chain combines TRBV5-1 with TRBJ1-1, with unresolved D. V gave up 0 bases and J gave up 6 bases, with 12 bases separating them. Germline V gene sequence: CDR1 SGHRS, CDR2 YFSETQ. This CDR3 comprises 14 residues. The CDR3 loop is CASSLESVLAEAFF. CDR3 in DNA: TGCGCCAGCAGCTTGGAGAGTGTACTGGCTGAAGCTTTCTTT. Combining the CDR3 with reference TRBV5-1 and TRBJ1-1 gives the whole variable domain KAGVTQTPRYLIKTRGQQVTLSCSPISGHRSVSWYQQTPGQGLQFLFEYFSETQRNKGNFPGRFSGRQFSNSRSEMNVSTLELGDSALYLCASSLESVLAEAFFGQGTRLTVV.

The chain combines TRBV28 with TRBJ1-3, with D unclear. The CDR3 spans 17 residues. The germline gives CDR1 MDHEN, CDR2 SYDVKM. V lost 4 bases to trimming and J lost 8 bases, with 24 bases between them. CDR3 protein: CASSSTGIEPSRDTIYF. The DNA of the CDR3 is TGTGCCAGCAGTTCTACCGGGATTGAACCATCCCGGGACACCATATATTTT.

This sequence joins TRBV9 and TRBJ2-1; the match to TRBD2 covers 8 bases. The length of the CDR3 is 15 residues. Per the germline V gene, CDR1 is SGDLS and CDR2 is YYNGEE. Unmatched junction bases numbered 8, after V lost 0 bases and J lost 9 bases. The CDR3, as DNA: TGTGCCAGCAGCGTAGGAAGCGGGGGTTTCAGTGAGCAGTTCTTC. This encodes CASSVGSGGFSEQFF.

The CDR3 reads CASTPDRGFGYTF. CDR3 bases: TGTGCCAGCACCCCGGACAGGGGGTTTGGCTACACCTTC. The chain is built from TRBV6-5 and TRBJ1-2; 10 bases agree with TRBD1. Trimming at V came to 7 bases and at J to 7 bases, leaving 6 bases not matched to a gene. The germline V gene has CDR1 MNHEY and CDR2 SVGAGI. This CDR3 comprises 13 residues.

This chain connects TRBV10-3 to TRBJ2-7; TRBD1 matches at 7 bases. This CDR3 is 16 amino acids long. V gave up 6 bases and J gave up 0 bases; unmatched junction bases: 11. The germline V gene has CDR1 ENHRY and CDR2 SYGVKD. The CDR3 reads CAISDSGTASSYEQYF. The CDR3 coding sequence is TGTGCCATCAGCGATTCCGGGACAGCGTCCTCCTACGAGCAGTACTTC.

Regarding this clone: Since a far larger clone is one base different, this is likely a read error. The J gene is TRBJ2-7, the V gene TRBV7-2; perhaps TRBD2 as D (6 bases). The germline CDR1 and CDR2 sequences are SGHTA and FQGNSA. CDR3 size: 14 residues. The CDR3 bases are TGTGCCAGCAGCTCCGGACTAATCCCCTACGGGCAGTACTTC. Translation: CASSSGLIPYGQYF.

The CDR3, as DNA: TGTGCCAGCAGCCAAGATTGGGACAGCTCCTACGAGCAGTACTTC. Translating it yields CASSQDWDSSYEQYF. The chain combines TRBV4-2 with TRBJ2-7; 7 positions agree with TRBD1. V shed 0 bases, J shed 0 bases, and the junction held 2 bases outside the gene matches. The CDR3 has 15 residues. Germline V gene sequence: CDR1 LGHNA, CDR2 YNFKEQ.

This chain uses TRBV7-2 with TRBJ2-7, with D uncertain. The CDR3 contains 13 residues. Germline CDR1 reads SGHTA; CDR2 reads FQGNSA. V gave up 2 bases and J gave up 0 bases, with 5 bases separating them. The CDR3 is CASSLRYSYEQYF. In DNA, the CDR3 is TGTGCCAGCAGCTTAAGGTACTCCTACGAGCAGTACTTC.

The rearrangement links TRBV6-5 to TRBJ2-1; TRBD1 matches 10 bases. Trimming cost V 6 bases and J 10 bases; bases outside gene matches: 12. The germline CDR1 and CDR2 sequences are MNHEY and SVGAGI. The CDR3 is 15 amino acids. DNA of the CDR3: TGTGCCAGCAGCTCACAGCGGACAGGGGGGCGGGAGCAGTTCTTC. Encoded protein: CASSSQRTGGREQFF.

The chain has TRBV6-1 and TRBJ1-4; D unresolved. With 5 bases removed from V and 8 bases from J, the gap between germline ends came to 15 bases. The germline V gene has CDR1 MNHNS and CDR2 SASEGT. The CDR3 has 14 residues. The CDR3 sequence is CASSPDPPGEKLFF. The DNA for the CDR3 is TGTGCCAGCAGTCCGGACCCCCCGGGGGAAAAACTGTTTTTT.

This chain joins TRBV18 and TRBJ2-7, with D maybe TRBD2 (6 bases). V shed 0 bases and J shed 2 bases, with 8 bases lying between them. Germline lookup yields CDR1 KGHSH and CDR2 LQKENI. The CDR3 is 14 residues long. The CDR3 nucleotides are TGTGCCAGCTCACCACCAGGGAGGCCCTACGAGCAGTACTTC. This gives the protein CASSPPGRPYEQYF.

The rearrangement uses TRBV7-3 and TRBJ2-1; tentatively, D is TRBD1 (5 bases). There are 14 residues in the CDR3. Trimming removed 5 bases from V and 9 bases from J, with 17 bases in between. Germline lookup yields CDR1 SGHTA and CDR2 FQGTGA. CDR3 amino acids: CASSPRVGSGEQFF. DNA for the CDR3: TGTGCCAGCAGCCCCAGGGTGGGGTCGGGTGAGCAGTTCTTC. Full variable domain (outside the CDR3, taken from reference TRBV7-3 and TRBJ2-1): GAGVSQTPSNKVTEKGKYVELRCDPISGHTALYWYRQSLGQGPEFLIYFQGTGAADDSGLPNDRFFAVRPEGSVSTLKIQRTERGDSAVYLCASSPRVGSGEQFFGPGTRLTVL.

The V call is TRBV27, the J call TRBJ1-2; 12 bases fit TRBD1. Unmatched junction bases numbered 2, after V lost 1 base and J lost 2 bases. This CDR3 contains 16 residues. Germline V gene data show CDR1 as MNHEY and CDR2 as SMNVEV (reference sequence). The CDR3 DNA reads as TGTGCCAGCAGTTTATGGGGACAGGGGGCAAACTATGGCTACACCTTC. This gives the protein CASSLWGQGANYGYTF.